The 25 T cell receptor delta chains below all came from one sample that was sequenced in a study of Vδ1+ human thymocytes. General study findings and limits: In the thymus, TRG and TRD repertoires looked highly polyclonal with Gaussian CDR3 lengths.

Antigens of these TCRs are unknown. Extracted RNA was reverse transcribed into cDNA. CDR3 amplicons came from multiplex PCR with pooled V-gene forward and constant-region reverse primers. TCRdb reanalyzed the multiplex PCR reads using CATT. The sample lists roughly 50,000 delta-chain clones; less than 20% were seen once. The specimen sequenced was Vdelta1+ gamma-delta thymocytes from the thymus. Subset: FACS-sorted CD3+ TCRalphabeta- TCRVdelta1+ TCRVdelta2- thymocytes. The source is a boy under two years old who had congenital heart surgery.

The gene calls are TRDV1 and TRDJ1; the match to TRDD3 covers 10 bases. CDR3 length: 19 amino acids. V shed 2 bases, J shed 0 bases, and the junction held 12 bases outside the gene matches. Per germline, CDR1 TSWWSYY and CDR2 QGS. In nucleotides, the CDR3 is TGTGCTCTTGGGGAATTACTGACGTACTGGGGGATGTACACCGATAAACTCATCTTT. Protein: CALGELLTYWGMYTDKLIF.

About this clone: The sample has other DNA sequences that encode this CDR3 too. The chain carries TRDV1 and TRDJ1, with 8 nucleotides matching TRDD3. V dropped 2 bases and J dropped 0; count of bases not matched to a gene: 23. CDR3 length: 22 residues. Germline values: CDR1 TSWWSYY, CDR2 QGS. The DNA of the CDR3 is TGTGCTCTTGGGGAAAGGTCCCTATCCCTACTAGGGGATACTTGGTACACCGATAAACTCATCTTT. It is translated as CALGERSLSLLGDTWYTDKLIF.

This chain links TRDV1 with TRDJ1; D is unclear. Germline V lookup: CDR1 TSWWSYY, CDR2 QGS. The germline V and J ends were trimmed by 5 bases and 0 bases, with 13 bases remaining between them. The length of the CDR3 is 15 residues. CDR3 nucleotides: TGTGCTCTTGGGTCCCGCGGCCCTTACACCGATAAACTCATCTTT. Translation: CALGSRGPYTDKLIF.

On this clone itself: This CDR3 is also generated by other DNA sequences in the sample. The rearrangement links TRDV2 to TRDJ1; 8 positions match TRDD3. J gave up 0 bases and V 2 bases, and 16 bases lay outside the gene matches. Germline V gene sequence: CDR1 GEAIGNYY, CDR2 EKD. This CDR3 region has 19 residues. CDR3 DNA: TGTGCCTGTGACATGGGCTCGTACTGGGGGCCCCTGTACACCGATAAACTCATCTTT. As protein: CACDMGSYWGPLYTDKLIF.

This clone occurred a few times. The V gene is TRDV1, the J gene TRDJ1, with TRDD3 matching over 12 bases. Germline-derived CDR1 and CDR2 are TSWWSYY and QGS. The CDR3 loop spans 18 amino acids. V lost 1 base to trimming and J lost 10 bases; unmatched junction nucleotides: 16. The CDR3 DNA reads TGTGCTCTTGGGGAACAGGACCCCTCCTTGCTGGGGGATACGAGACTCATCTTT. Translated: CALGEQDPSLLGDTRLIF.

This clone was counted between two and nine times. The chain links TRDV1 to TRDJ1, with 8 bases identical to TRDD3. The CDR3 length is 19 residues. Germline CDR1 reads TSWWSYY; CDR2 reads QGS. The junction had 19 bases not matched to a gene; V was cut back by 5 bases and J by 2 bases. CDR3 sequence reads: CALGIPILGDSCTTDKLIF. The CDR3 DNA reads TGTGCTCTTGGGATTCCTATCCTGGGGGACTCTTGTACAACCGATAAACTCATCTTT.

This chain uses TRDV1 with TRDJ1; TRDD3 aligns across 10 bases. The CDR3 spans 20 residues. Germline trimming cut 1 base from V and 0 bases from J; bases unmatched to any gene: 14. Germline CDR1 is TSWWSYY and CDR2 is QGS. CDR3 protein: CALGEPSYWGIYRHTDKLIF. The CDR3 DNA reads TGTGCTCTTGGGGAACCCTCGTACTGGGGGATTTATAGACACACCGATAAACTCATCTTT.

The sample holds a few counts of this clone. This chain connects TRDV1 to TRDJ1, with D hard to call. The length of the CDR3 is 14 residues. Germline V CDR1 and CDR2: TSWWSYY, QGS. Trimming left V 3 bases short and J 5 bases short, with 13 bases between. CDR3 residues: CALGDAPPGDKLIF. CDR3 nucleotide sequence: TGTGCTCTTGGGGACGCGCCTCCTGGAGATAAACTCATCTTT.

The chain has TRDV1 and TRDJ1; weak D call: TRDD3 (6 bases). From germline, CDR1 is TSWWSYY and CDR2 QGS. V lost 3 bases to trimming and J lost 0 bases, with 23 bases between them. This CDR3 region has 19 residues. CDR3 in DNA: TGTGCTCTTGGGGAGACTACGATCGGCTGGGGCTGGTACACCGATAAACTCATCTTT. Its translation: CALGETTIGWGWYTDKLIF.

This clone was counted between two and nine times. J is TRDJ1 and V is TRDV1, with TRDD2 identical over 9 bases. The CDR3 sequence is 17 residues long. The V gene's germline CDR1 is TSWWSYY and CDR2 QGS. Trimming at V came to 2 bases and at J to 5 bases, leaving 12 bases not matched to a gene. The CDR3 sequence is CALGEILPTPSLDKLIF. CDR3 DNA: TGTGCTCTTGGGGAAATCCTTCCTACACCGTCGTTGGATAAACTCATCTTT.

This clone occurred a few times. This chain uses TRDV1 with TRDJ1; D unresolved. CDR1 is TSWWSYY and CDR2 is QGS in the germline V gene. The CDR3 spans 18 residues. Between the trimmed V and J ends, which lost 3 bases and 4 bases, there was a span of 24 bases. In DNA, the CDR3 is TGTGCTCTTGGGGAGCCCCCCAAACTACGATTGGATGGCGATAAACTCATCTTT. This codes for CALGEPPKLRLDGDKLIF.

This clone turned up a few times. The chain links TRDV1 to TRDJ1; TRDD3 matches at 13 bases. The V and J ends lost 3 bases and 4 bases, in that order; junction bases with no gene match: 11. The CDR3 length is 18 residues. CDR1 TSWWSYY and CDR2 QGS come from the germline V gene. Here the CDR3 reads CALGDLLLGDTLVDKLIF. CDR3 nucleotide sequence: TGTGCTCTTGGGGACCTCCTACTGGGGGATACGCTGGTCGATAAACTCATCTTT.

The chain uses TRDV1 and TRDJ1, with 9 bases identical to TRDD3. CDR1 TSWWSYY and CDR2 QGS come from the germline V gene. V shed 2 bases and J 2 bases; nucleotides not matched to a gene: 18. The CDR3 consists of 20 residues. The CDR3 sequence: CALGESLFLDGGYGTDKLIF. The CDR3 DNA sequence: TGTGCTCTTGGGGAATCCCTCTTCCTAGATGGGGGATATGGGACCGATAAACTCATCTTT.

The chain links TRDV1 to TRDJ1, with TRDD3 matching 9 bases. The CDR3 runs 23 residues. CDR1 and CDR2 (germline): TSWWSYY, QGS. With 4 bases clipped from V and 2 bases from J, the junction kept 29 bases outside the gene matches. DNA of the CDR3: TGTGCTCTTGGGGCAATCATCTTTCCCGCTCACAGGCCGTACTGGGGGACAACCGATAAACTCATCTTT. As protein: CALGAIIFPAHRPYWGTTDKLIF.

The chain joins TRDV1 to TRDJ1, with 8 positions matching TRDD3. This CDR3 has 21 residues. Germline CDR1 TSWWSYY, CDR2 QGS. V lost 1 base to trimming and J lost 0 bases; unmatched junction nucleotides: 19. CDR3 nucleotides: TGTGCTCTTGGGGAACGTGCCGGAGGCGGCTCTGGGGGAACCTACACCGATAAACTCATCTTT. It codes for CALGERAGGGSGGTYTDKLIF.

The sample holds a few counts of this clone. The gene calls are TRDV1 and TRDJ1; 11 nucleotides line up with TRDD3. The germline V gene encodes CDR1 TSWWSYY and CDR2 QGS. The V segment lost 0 bases and the J segment 2 bases; nucleotides outside the gene matches: 11. The CDR3 totals 19 residues. CDR3 in DNA: TGTGCTCTTGGGGAACTAGCCCGTTTACTGGGGGATAGTACCGATAAACTCATCTTT. It codes for CALGELARLLGDSTDKLIF.

This clone was counted between two and nine times. The chain has TRDV1 and TRDJ1; TRDD3 matches at 13 bases. V gave up 3 bases and J gave up 7 bases; unmatched junction bases: 20. CDR1 and CDR2 from the germline V gene are TSWWSYY and QGS. The CDR3 runs to 20 residues. The DNA for the CDR3 is TGTGCTCTTGGGGAGATCCTTCTTCTTACTGGGGGATACGGGGAAGGTAAACTCATCTTT. Translation: CALGEILLLTGGYGEGKLIF.

This clone was recorded a few times. J is TRDJ1 and V is TRDV1; 8 bases are a match to TRDD2. Germline assignment: CDR1 TSWWSYY and CDR2 QGS. V lost 1 base and J lost 2; bases outside the gene matches: 18. This CDR3 is built from 20 residues. This chain's CDR3 is CALGEPSTSYVLRVTDKLIF. In nucleotides, the CDR3 is TGTGCTCTTGGGGAACCGTCAACTTCCTACGTGTTGAGAGTGACCGATAAACTCATCTTT.

This clone was picked up a small number of times. This sequence joins TRDV1 and TRDJ1, with TRDD3 matching 8 bases. Losses at the gene ends were 0 bases for V and 2 bases for J; bases not matched to a gene: 20. The germline V gene has CDR1 TSWWSYY and CDR2 QGS. There are 21 residues in the CDR3. The CDR3 here is CALGELFPLIRTHWGTDKLIF. Here the CDR3 DNA reads TGTGCTCTTGGGGAACTTTTCCCCTTGATTCGGACGCACTGGGGGACCGATAAACTCATCTTT.

This clone was observed a few times. V is TRDV1 and J is TRDJ1; 12 nucleotides line up with TRDD3. The V and J ends lost 6 bases and 0 bases, in that order; junction bases with no gene match: 35. Germline V gene lookup returns CDR1 TSWWSYY and CDR2 QGS. The CDR3 has 26 amino acids. The CDR3 DNA reads as TGTGCTCTTGGTGCAAAACCTCTTCTCCCACTTCAATTAACTGGGGGATACCAGGGTGACACCGATAAACTCATCTTT. Its translation is CALGAKPLLPLQLTGGYQGDTDKLIF.

This rearrangement joins TRDV1 to TRDJ1; 12 bases line up with TRDD3. Germline CDR1 reads TSWWSYY; CDR2 reads QGS. This CDR3 spans 22 amino acids. The V and J ends lost 5 bases and 1 base, in that order; junction bases with no gene match: 23. The CDR3 sequence: CALGPPCLRTGGYPRGTDKLIF. The CDR3 DNA reads TGTGCTCTTGGGCCGCCATGCCTTCGTACTGGGGGATACCCCCGGGGCACCGATAAACTCATCTTT.

The V and J genes are TRDV1 and TRDJ1; 12 positions agree with TRDD3. This CDR3 has 20 amino acids. The ends lost 4 bases at V and 0 bases at J; junction bases unmatched: 15. The germline gives CDR1 TSWWSYY, CDR2 QGS. As DNA, the CDR3 is TGTGCTCTTGGGGGACTTCTCCCTGGGGGATACGGAGCCCACACCGATAAACTCATCTTT. Protein product: CALGGLLPGGYGAHTDKLIF.

This sequence joins TRDV1 and TRDJ1, with TRDD3 matching 9 bases. The V gene's germline CDR1 is TSWWSYY and CDR2 QGS. This CDR3 spans 17 amino acids. V trimming: 2 bases; J trimming: 6 bases; junction bases outside the gene matches: 13. This CDR3 reads CALGESYRYWGTNKLIF. The CDR3 DNA reads as TGTGCTCTTGGGGAAAGCTACAGGTACTGGGGGACCAATAAACTCATCTTT.

This clone occurred a few times. The chain recombines TRDV1 with TRDJ1; 10 bases match TRDD3. Looked up from germline, CDR1 is TSWWSYY and CDR2 is QGS. The CDR3 loop spans 24 amino acids. Germline trimming cut 2 bases from V and 0 bases from J; bases unmatched to any gene: 27. CDR3 residues: CALGEEMNPSVLGDALSYTDKLIF. The CDR3 coding sequence is TGTGCTCTTGGGGAAGAAATGAATCCTTCCGTACTGGGGGATGCCCTTTCCTACACCGATAAACTCATCTTT.

This clone was seen only a few times. V usage is TRDV1 and J usage is TRDJ1; TRDD3 aligns across 12 bases. Germline assignment: CDR1 TSWWSYY and CDR2 QGS. After removal of 4 bases from V and 2 bases from J, the junction contained 14 bases not matched to a gene. The CDR3 consists of 19 residues. CDR3 residues: CALGGGLRRLGDTTDKLIF. CDR3 in DNA: TGTGCTCTTGGGGGGGGCCTACGTAGACTGGGGGATACAACCGATAAACTCATCTTT.